The entry that follows covers one T cell receptor (beta chain) sequence. The antigen remains undetermined. These data come from a study of CD8 T cells in ankylosing spondylitis. Study-wide results and caveats: Characteristic, it appeared, of ankylosing spondylitis blood was a TCR beta motif of about eight highly homologous variants.

V was pared by 5 bases and J by 7 bases, with 8 bases between. CDR1 is SEHNR and CDR2 is FQNEAQ in the germline V gene (reference sequence). The CDR3 has 12 amino acids. Quantitative 5'-RACE with molecular barcodes produced the TCR beta libraries. TCRdb passed the 5' RACE reads through MiXCR, listing each CDR3 protein once. There are some 220,000 distinct CDR3 sequences in the sample; around 7.9% occur only once, and approximately 14% lies in the top ten. The sequenced material came from blood, either unsorted or a sorted T cell fraction (not recorded which). This TCR was sampled from a male donor with ankylosing spondylitis. This rearrangement joins TRBV7-9 to TRBJ1-4; no reliable D call. This CDR3 is CASSPGIEKLFF. The CDR3 DNA is TGTGCCAGCAGCCCCGGGATTGAAAAACTGTTTTTT.